The rows below give T cell receptor beta chains drawn from one sample of a study of CXCR3-negative and CXCR3-positive naive CD8 T cells. TCRdb reprocessed the 5' RACE reads; each CDR3 protein has one entry and no DNA is given. This sample's table has 100,000 or so distinct CDR3 sequences. The sample consisted of naive CXCR3+ CD8+ T cells from blood. The receptors originated from a human donor in good health. Some clones in this sample may be carry-over from other donors' samples. Both conserved end residues are part of each CDR3.

j_call v_call cdr3_aa
TRBJ2-1 TRBV7-9 CASSNPGVSTSGTYNEQFF
TRBJ2-7 TRBV2 CASSDTDAGYEQYF
TRBJ2-7 TRBV20-1 CSATGQGWSSYEQYF
TRBJ2-1 TRBV9 CASSSTGTSGYNEQFF
TRBJ2-1 TRBV5-1 CASSLEGYNEQCF
TRBJ2-3 TRBV2 CASTLGATDTQYF
TRBJ1-1 TRBV11-3 CASSFGVSTEAFF
TRBJ2-7 TRBV4-3 CASSQDRVSSYEQYF
TRBJ2-1 TRBV10-1 CASRVQGIYNEQFF
TRBJ2-3 TRBV12-3/TRBV12-4 CASSTDRDEDTQYF
TRBJ2-1 TRBV7-9 CASSLVGSSYNEQFF
TRBJ2-7 TRBV29-1 CSAAVSSNEQYF
TRBJ2-5 TRBV29-1 CSVGDRVDGTQYF
TRBJ2-2 TRBV7-7 CASSFTGLAGLSNTGELFF
TRBJ2-1 TRBV7-6 CASSHLAVTRENEQFF
TRBJ2-1 TRBV29-1 CRASSYNEQFF
TRBJ2-7 TRBV7-3 CASSLFGGSYEQYF
TRBJ2-3 TRBV7-9 CAGSADVWTDTQYF
TRBJ2-3 TRBV6-4 CASSDSGETSGSRRDTQYF
TRBJ2-7 TRBV5-5 CASSLGRSILYEQYF
TRBJ2-1 TRBV20-1 CSARVLAENEQFF
TRBJ1-1 TRBV14 CASSQETLLVGHLNTEAFF
TRBJ2-5 TRBV28 CASSPRTTQETQYF
TRBJ2-4 TRBV5-1 CASSFTRQSLAKNIQYF
TRBJ2-2 TRBV7-8 CASSFVVRQGTGELFF
TRBJ2-7 TRBV4-1 CASSQDGVNNRGAYEQYF
TRBJ2-7 TRBV7-9 CASSLGQGEENF
TRBJ2-7 TRBV19 CASSPDFYEQYF
TRBJ2-7 TRBV4-1 CASSQGVTGTYEQYF
TRBJ2-7 TRBV23-1 CASSAARPGIPSYEQYF
TRBJ2-3 TRBV10-3 CAISESSWGAASTDTQYF
TRBJ2-1 TRBV6-5 CASSQTGLYNEQFF
TRBJ2-5 TRBV7-2 CASSLVGQGWEETQYF